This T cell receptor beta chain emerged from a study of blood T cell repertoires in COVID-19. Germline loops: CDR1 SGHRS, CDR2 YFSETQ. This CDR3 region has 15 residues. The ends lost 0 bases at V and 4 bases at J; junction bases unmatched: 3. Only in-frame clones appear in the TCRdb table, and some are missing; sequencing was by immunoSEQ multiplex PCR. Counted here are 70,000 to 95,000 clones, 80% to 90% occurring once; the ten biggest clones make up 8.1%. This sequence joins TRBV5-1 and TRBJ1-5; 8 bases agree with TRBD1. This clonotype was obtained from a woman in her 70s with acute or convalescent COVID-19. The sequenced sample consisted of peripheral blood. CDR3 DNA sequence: TGCGCCAGCAGCTTGGGTGGACAGGGTAATCAGCCCCAGCATTTT. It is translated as CASSLGGQGNQPQHF.